Below, 7 T cell receptor beta chains from the same sample are listed, as sequenced in a study of shared clonotypes between healthy human individuals (dated by TCRdb to the early 2020s). The library relied on the immunoSEQ multiplex PCR assay. The table was pulled from immuneACCESS by TCRdb, which kept in-frame rearrangements only. Such tables lose some clones; where checked, under half of the loss comes from unresolved V genes, and the rest has no known cause. The sample table holds roughly 1,100,000 clones, of which approximately 70% were seen once. The top ten hold over 1.3% of the sample. The specimen sequenced was memory CD4+ T cells sorted from blood. The intended sense of this specimen's cell subset or site label: CD45RA-negative fraction. The receptors derive from a man younger than 30 in good health.

This clone has a handful of counts. J is TRBJ2-5 and V is TRBV6-1, with 8 bases identical to TRBD1. CDR1 and CDR2 (germline): MNHNS, SASEGT. There are 16 residues in the CDR3. V shed 3 bases, J shed 3 bases, and the junction held 9 bases outside the gene matches. CDR3 amino acids: CASSDYTGGGKETQYF. CDR3 DNA sequence: TGTGCCAGCAGTGATTACACAGGGGGAGGAAAAGAGACCCAGTACTTC.

The chain has TRBV5-4 and TRBJ1-2; a possible D gene is TRBD1 (5 bases). Germline loops: CDR1 SGHNT, CDR2 YYREEE (reference sequence). Trimming pared 6 bases from V and 3 bases from J, leaving 15 bases between. The CDR3 is made up of 14 amino acids. CDR3 bases: TGTGCCAGCAACCGACCAGGGTACGACTATGGCTACACCTTC. Protein: CASNRPGYDYGYTF.

This chain joins TRBV7-2 and TRBJ2-3, with D tentatively TRBD2 (6 bases). The germline gives CDR1 SGHTA, CDR2 FQGNSA. Trimming took off 7 bases at V and 8 bases at J, with 19 bases between the two ends. The CDR3 is 14 amino acids. The chain's CDR3 is CASTPGPSGGTQYF. The CDR3 bases are TGTGCCAGCACCCCGGGACCATCCGGGGGTACGCAGTATTTT.

At least ten counts were recorded for this clone. This chain uses TRBV5-8 with TRBJ1-1, with a tentative D call TRBD1 (6 bases). Germline lookup yields CDR1 SGHTS and CDR2 YDEGEE. The CDR3 runs to 13 residues. V was clipped by 9 bases and J by 1 base, with 13 bases between them. The DNA for the CDR3 is TGTGCCACCCAAATACAGGGGAACACTGAAGCTTTCTTT. Translation: CATQIQGNTEAFF.

The rearrangement links TRBV9 to TRBJ2-7, with D tentatively TRBD2 (5 bases). The CDR3 covers 12 residues. Germline V gene data show CDR1 as SGDLS and CDR2 as YYNGEE. V was shortened by 0 bases and J by 6 bases, with 7 bases between the two germline ends. The CDR3 bases are TGTGCCAGCAGCGTAGTCGGAGGCGAGCAGTACTTC. Translated, it gives CASSVVGGEQYF.

This clone was observed once. The chain recombines TRBV5-4 with TRBJ2-2; 14 nucleotides agree with TRBD2. Germline CDR1 reads SGHNT; CDR2 reads YYREEE (reference sequence). V was pared by 4 bases and J by 6 bases, with 8 bases of the junction left unmatched. This CDR3 is built from 17 residues. The CDR3 loop is CASSGGLAGGMAGELFF. Written as DNA, the CDR3 is TGTGCCAGCAGCGGTGGACTAGCGGGAGGAATGGCCGGGGAGCTGTTTTTT.

The chain couples TRBV5-1 to TRBJ2-3; no firm D call. In germline, CDR1 is SGHRS, CDR2 YFSETQ. V was trimmed by 3 bases and J by 3 bases, leaving 5 bases between them. This CDR3 has 12 amino acids. The DNA of the CDR3 is TGCGCCAGCAGCTCAAAGACAGATACGCAGTATTTT. This gives the protein CASSSKTDTQYF. Drawing the rest from reference TRBV5-1 and TRBJ2-3, the complete variable domain is KAGVTQTPRYLIKTRGQQVTLSCSPISGHRSVSWYQQTPGQGLQFLFEYFSETQRNKGNFPGRFSGRQFSNSRSEMNVSTLELGDSALYLCASSSKTDTQYFGPGTRLTVL.